This T cell receptor beta chain derives from a study of T cells in localized non-small cell lung cancer (TCRdb year 2020). Turning to the overall study: T cell repertoires of some 240 early-stage NSCLC patients were analyzed, with tumors being compared against uninvolved tumor-adjacent lungs. The cohort comprised approximately 240 treatment-naïve NSCLC patients with resected, localized lung tumors. A mean age of around 66 years was recorded for the NSCLC patients, of whom 120 to 150 were male and 100 to 110 were female.

At diagnosis, peripheral blood, uninvolved tumor-adjacent lung and tumor were collected and were preserved as a mix of fresh-frozen and FFPE material. Blood samples were analyzed as peripheral blood mononuclear cells for TCR repertoire profiling. The immunoSEQ Assay was used to sequence TCR beta CDR3 regions from DNA. In the source study's methods: T cell density was computed as TCR beta template counts normalized to usable DNA estimated by amplifying housekeeping genes. The preseqR package was used to estimate richness by extrapolating to 400,000 templates for PBMC samples and to 120,000 templates for tissue samples. Clonality was calculated as one minus Pielou's evenness. Tissue-enriched TCRs were identified by differential abundance testing using productive amino-acid clonotypes, minimum total count 5 and alpha 0.1. The Jaccard Index and the Morisita Overlap Index were used to measure repertoire overlap between compartments. GLIPH grouped TCR beta CDR3s together with public tetramer-defined viral CDR3s, and a viral motif had to include at least three viral sequences and also show V-gene enrichment. TCRdb carries this immuneACCESS record with in-frame sequences only. Its versions omit some clonotypes, under half of them owing to an unresolved V gene in the studies checked, with the rest unexplained. The V and J calls and clone size are taken from that table; D and trimming were inferred from the DNA. The sample records about 59,000 clones, 85% to 90% of which are singletons. 20% to 25% of the sample is in the top ten clones.

On this clone itself: The antigen this receptor binds is unknown. Base qualities are missing; no much larger clone stands one base away.

The full study reports these points: Because the study design was exploratory, TCR variables were selected using unadjusted p-values without false-discovery rate correction. Higher blood T cell density associated with longer overall survival, while higher adjacent-lung clonality associated with shorter survival. A median of around 50 of the top 100 tumor clones turned up in the paired uninvolved adjacent lung, and around 27 of those clones also ranked among the top 100 of that same adjacent lung. Uninvolved tumor-adjacent lung showed the highest T cell clonality, higher than tumor, which suggests more focused antigenic responses in the uninvolved tumor-adjacent lung. Because multi-region tumor sequencing was not done, intratumor heterogeneity could not be ruled out.

V was cut back by 4 bases and J by 2 bases, leaving a gap of 5 bases between them. The CDR3 runs 11 residues from the cysteine to the phenylalanine. Left in the record is the CDR3 DNA by itself, 33 bases read in frame from the first base. CDR1 is given as DFQATT and CDR2 as SNEGSKA, both from the germline V gene (reference sequence). The receptor comes from a man between 40 and 69 years old with stage I squamous cell lung carcinoma. Sequences were derived from peripheral blood, sampled before any cancer treatment. The chain joins TRBV20-1 to TRBJ1-1, with no confident D gene call. The DNA sequence is given as TGCAGTGCTATAGGCAACACTGAAGCTTTCTTT. Translated, it gives CSAIGNTEAFF.